These 30 T cell receptor beta chains were all obtained from the same sample, sequenced in a study of blood T cell repertoires in COVID-19. Profiled with immunoSEQ multiplex PCR; TCRdb holds only in-frame clones, not every one. The sample records 50,000 to 80,000 clones, roughly 78% being singletons. The sample comprised peripheral blood. All receptors come from a man between 60 and 70 years old with COVID-19, enrolled during active disease.

The J gene is TRBJ2-3, the V gene TRBV6-4; the D is unclear. Germline values: CDR1 MRHNA, CDR2 SNTAGT. V lost 0 bases to trimming and J lost 3 bases, with 10 bases between them. The CDR3 length is 15 residues. The DNA of the CDR3 is TGTGCCAGCAGTGACTCGTTGGGCCCTACAGATACGCAGTATTTT. Its translation: CASSDSLGPTDTQYF.

This clone was detected only a few times. The genes are TRBV7-9 and TRBJ2-7; maybe TRBD1 (6 bases). Trimming cost V 3 bases and J 6 bases, with 12 bases left between them. Germline assignment: CDR1 SEHNR and CDR2 FQNEAQ (reference sequence). The CDR3 loop spans 13 amino acids. The CDR3 DNA is TGTGCCAGCAGCTTGGGAACAGGGACCGAGCAGTACTTC. This translates into CASSLGTGTEQYF. The entire variable domain, with the rest obtained from reference TRBV7-9 and TRBJ2-7, is as follows: DTGVSQNPRHKITKRGQNVTFRCDPISEHNRLYWYRQTLGQGPEFLTYFQNEAQLEKSRLLSDRFSAERPKGSFSTLEIQRTEQGDSAMYLCASSLGTGTEQYFGPGTRLTVT.

The chain recombines TRBV6-5 with TRBJ2-3, with a weak D call TRBD2 (5 bases). The CDR3 sequence is 16 residues long. V lost 4 bases and J 4 bases, leaving 18 bases between the germline ends. CDR1 is MNHEY, CDR2 SVGAGI, per germline. In DNA form, the CDR3 reads TGTGCCAGCAGTTCGGTAGCGCCCGGGCCTTCAGATACGCAGTATTTT. Protein sequence: CASSSVAPGPSDTQYF.

The chain recombines TRBV2 with TRBJ1-2; D not resolved. The CDR3 loop spans 15 amino acids. Trimming shortened V by 0 bases and J by 7 bases, and 15 bases separated the two germline ends. Germline lookup yields CDR1 SNHLY and CDR2 FYNNEI. CDR3 sequence reads: CASSEAPVPWSGYTF. The DNA for the CDR3 is TGTGCCAGCAGTGAAGCGCCGGTCCCCTGGAGTGGCTACACCTTC.

This sequence joins TRBV6-5 and TRBJ1-2; a weak D match, TRBD1 (6 bases). V was pared by 2 bases and J by 4 bases, with 8 bases between. Per germline, CDR1 MNHEY and CDR2 SVGAGI. CDR3 length: 13 amino acids. The CDR3 reads CASSYVQGYGYTF. DNA of the CDR3: TGTGCCAGCAGTTACGTACAGGGCTATGGCTACACCTTC.

The V call is TRBV5-1, the J call TRBJ2-5, with 8 nucleotides matching TRBD1. Germline CDR1 is SGHRS and CDR2 is YFSETQ. V shed 2 bases and J 5 bases; nucleotides not matched to a gene: 8. The CDR3 sequence is 15 residues long. The CDR3 protein is CASSFSGGPLETQYF. CDR3 coding DNA: TGCGCCAGCAGCTTCTCAGGGGGCCCCTTGGAGACCCAGTACTTC.

This chain uses TRBV2 with TRBJ1-5; no reliable D call. The ends were cut back, 5 bases at V and 1 base at J, with 9 bases in the middle. Germline V lookup: CDR1 SNHLY, CDR2 FYNNEI. CDR3 size: 14 residues. This CDR3 is CASSPLRSNQPQHF. CDR3 DNA sequence: TGTGCCAGCAGTCCCCTCAGGAGCAATCAGCCCCAGCATTTT.

The chain has TRBV2 and TRBJ2-7; the D gene is possibly TRBD2 (5 bases). The germline CDR1 and CDR2 sequences are SNHLY and FYNNEI. The germline V and J ends were trimmed by 6 bases and 5 bases, with 17 bases remaining between them. The CDR3 consists of 14 residues. For the CDR3, the DNA is TGTGCCAGCAGCGGGGATTCGCCACCGGACGAGCAGTACTTC. This translates into CASSGDSPPDEQYF.

This clone was seen a handful of times. This chain uses TRBV6-4 with TRBJ2-2, with D possibly matching TRBD2 (6 bases). The germline V gene encodes CDR1 MRHNA and CDR2 SNTAGT. The CDR3 covers 14 residues. With 2 bases removed from V and 4 bases from J, the gap between germline ends came to 8 bases. The CDR3 reads CASSDGGSTGELFF. The CDR3, as DNA: TGTGCCAGCAGTGACGGGGGGAGCACCGGGGAGCTGTTTTTT.

The V gene is TRBV19, the J gene TRBJ1-5; D is undetermined. With 7 bases removed from V and 4 bases from J, the gap between germline ends came to 14 bases. Germline lookup yields CDR1 LNHDA and CDR2 SQIVND (reference sequence). The CDR3 has 14 amino acids. The CDR3 protein is CASTRTSNNQPQHF. The CDR3 DNA follows: TGTGCCAGTACCCGCACTTCGAATAATCAGCCCCAGCATTTT.

The CDR3 DNA reads TGCAGCGCCGGACAGGGCACCGGGGAGCTGTTTTTT. Translating it yields CSAGQGTGELFF. The rearrangement joins TRBV29-1 to TRBJ2-2, with 8 bases that match TRBD1. The CDR3 covers 12 residues. With V trimmed by 7 bases and J by 4 bases, 2 bases remained unmatched. Per the germline V gene, CDR1 is SQVTM and CDR2 is ANQGSEA.

V is TRBV5-4 and J is TRBJ2-5; D may be TRBD2 (8 bases). The V end lost 4 bases, the J end lost 0 bases, and 19 bases lay between the germline ends. CDR3 length: 17 amino acids. Germline V lookup: CDR1 SGHNT, CDR2 YYREEE (reference sequence). DNA for the CDR3: TGTGCCAGCAGCCCCAAGGGGGCGGGGGGTAACCAAGAGACCCAGTACTTC. As protein: CASSPKGAGGNQETQYF.

The chain links TRBV4-1 to TRBJ2-5; D is unclear. V lost 0 bases to trimming and J lost 7 bases, with 6 bases between them. Looked up from germline, CDR1 is MGHRA and CDR2 is YSYEKL. This CDR3 spans 12 amino acids. In DNA form, the CDR3 reads TGCGCCAGCAGCCAAGATCGAGGGACCCAGTACTTC. It encodes CASSQDRGTQYF.

The rearrangement uses TRBV11-2 and TRBJ1-1, with 8 bases aligning to TRBD1. Germline assignment: CDR1 SGHAT and CDR2 FQNNGV. CDR3 size: 14 residues. V trimming: 6 bases; J trimming: 4 bases; junction bases outside the gene matches: 7. DNA for the CDR3: TGTGCCAGCAGGACAGGGGAGTGGGGCACTGAAGCTTTCTTT. Its translation is CASRTGEWGTEAFF.

CDR3 amino acids: CASTPDREHTGELFF. DNA of the CDR3: TGTGCCAGCACCCCCGACAGGGAGCACACCGGGGAGCTGTTTTTT. This chain uses TRBV27 with TRBJ2-2; 7 bases map to TRBD1. The CDR3 runs 15 residues. CDR1 and CDR2 from the germline V gene are MNHEY and SMNVEV (reference sequence). V lost 7 bases and J lost 3; bases outside the gene matches: 8.

This chain connects TRBV5-1 to TRBJ1-5; D is unclear. Trimming took 5 bases from V and 3 from J, leaving 12 bases between them. The CDR3 contains 14 residues. Looked up from germline, CDR1 is SGHRS and CDR2 is YFSETQ. The CDR3 here is CASRPGMDNQPQHF. The CDR3 region has the DNA TGCGCCAGCAGACCGGGAATGGACAATCAGCCCCAGCATTTT.

This clone was seen a handful of times. The chain joins TRBV7-9 to TRBJ1-5; unclear D gene. The CDR3 extends over 13 amino acids. Trimming cost V 3 bases and J 6 bases, with 9 bases left between them. Germline CDR1 SEHNR, CDR2 FQNEAQ (reference sequence). The CDR3: CASSFGGSQPQHF. The CDR3 DNA is TGTGCCAGCAGCTTCGGAGGGAGTCAGCCCCAGCATTTT.

This clone was observed a few times. The V and J genes are TRBV11-2 and TRBJ2-4; D is perhaps TRBD2 (6 bases). The CDR3 has 11 amino acids. V was clipped by 5 bases and J by 12 bases, with 11 bases between them. Germline-derived CDR1 and CDR2 are SGHAT and FQNNGV. The CDR3 DNA sequence: TGTGCCAGCAGCAATACAGCGGGTCAGTACTTC. This translates into CASSNTAGQYF.

V usage is TRBV5-1 and J usage is TRBJ2-2; 9 nucleotides match TRBD1. Germline V CDR1 and CDR2: SGHRS, YFSETQ. The trim removed 0 bases at V and 5 bases at J, leaving 2 bases unmatched. CDR3 length equals 15 residues. The CDR3 loop is CASSLGTGVTGELFF. The CDR3 coding sequence is TGCGCCAGCAGCTTGGGGACAGGGGTAACCGGGGAGCTGTTTTTT.

The chain couples TRBV5-1 to TRBJ1-1, with 7 bases matching TRBD1. J lost 0 bases, V lost 4 bases, and 6 bases had no gene match. In germline, CDR1 is SGHRS, CDR2 YFSETQ. The length of the CDR3 is 15 residues. In nucleotides, the CDR3 is TGCGCCAGCAGCCGACAGGGTGCCATGAACACTGAAGCTTTCTTT. Its translation is CASSRQGAMNTEAFF.

The chain carries TRBV4-1 and TRBJ2-3, with TRBD2 matching over 7 bases. V trimming: 4 bases; J trimming: 5 bases; junction bases outside the gene matches: 9. CDR1 is MGHRA and CDR2 is YSYEKL in the germline V gene. The CDR3 runs to 15 residues. The CDR3 sequence is CASSPHWGGRDTQYF. The CDR3 DNA sequence: TGCGCCAGCAGCCCCCACTGGGGGGGGAGAGATACGCAGTATTTT.

The chain has TRBV5-1 and TRBJ2-5, with 7 bases aligning to TRBD1. The CDR3 length is 16 residues. Germline assignment: CDR1 SGHRS and CDR2 YFSETQ. The J segment lost 0 bases and the V segment lost 3 bases, leaving 8 bases of the junction unmatched. The CDR3 DNA is TGCGCCAGCAGCTCAAATATCGGACAGGACCAAGAGACCCAGTACTTC. It codes for CASSSNIGQDQETQYF.

J is TRBJ2-1 and V is TRBV7-9, with unresolved D. The CDR3 loop spans 11 amino acids. The V gene lost 8 bases and the J gene lost 7 bases, with 9 bases spanning the gap. Germline V gene sequence: CDR1 SEHNR, CDR2 FQNEAQ (reference sequence). CDR3 sequence (DNA): TGTGCCAGCGGTCGGGTGAATGAGCAGTTCTTC. The encoded protein is CASGRVNEQFF.

The chain recombines TRBV5-1 with TRBJ1-2; 11 bases agree with TRBD1. The CDR3 runs to 15 residues. Germline V CDR1 and CDR2: SGHRS, YFSETQ. V was pared by 0 bases and J by 6 bases, with 4 bases of the junction left unmatched. The CDR3 DNA follows: TGCGCCAGCAGCTTGGCCGGGACAGGGGGTGATGGCTACACCTTC. It yields the protein CASSLAGTGGDGYTF.

This clone was seen a few times. The gene calls are TRBV6-5 and TRBJ2-7; 11 nucleotides match TRBD2. V gave up 7 bases and J gave up 3 bases; unmatched junction bases: 5. The germline gives CDR1 MNHEY, CDR2 SVGAGI. The CDR3 extends over 14 amino acids. CDR3 sequence reads: CASNSGRAVYEQYF. As DNA, the CDR3 is TGTGCCAGCAATAGCGGGAGGGCCGTCTACGAGCAGTACTTC.

This chain uses TRBV2 with TRBJ1-6, with 8 bases aligning to TRBD1. Germline CDR1 reads SNHLY; CDR2 reads FYNNEI. J lost 10 bases, V lost 4 bases, and 3 bases had no gene match. CDR3 length equals 13 residues. The CDR3 sequence is CASSVTGESPLHF. The CDR3 nucleotides read TGTGCCAGCAGTGTGACAGGGGAATCACCCCTCCACTTT.

As concerns this clone: Different DNA sequences within this sample yield the same CDR3. The chain employs TRBV6-5 and TRBJ1-5; 9 bases are shared with TRBD1. The V and J ends lost 6 bases and 7 bases, in that order; junction bases with no gene match: 4. This CDR3 spans 13 amino acids. Germline V gives CDR1 MNHEY, CDR2 SVGAGI. CDR3 loop: CASRTGGGQPQHF. DNA for the CDR3: TGTGCCAGCAGGACAGGGGGGGGGCAGCCCCAGCATTTT.

V gene TRBV24-1 combines with J gene TRBJ2-1, with a possible D match to TRBD2 (6 bases). The CDR3 totals 15 residues. CDR1 and CDR2 from the germline V gene are KGHDR and SFDVKD. The V gene lost 0 bases and the J gene lost 5 bases, with 10 bases spanning the gap. The CDR3 reads CATSDLETSNNEQFF. CDR3 bases: TGTGCCACCAGTGATTTGGAGACTAGTAACAATGAGCAGTTCTTC.

This sequence joins TRBV2 and TRBJ2-5, with D tentatively TRBD2 (5 bases). The V gene's germline CDR1 is SNHLY and CDR2 FYNNEI. This CDR3 has 14 amino acids. Trimming shortened V by 6 bases and J by 4 bases, and 15 bases separated the two germline ends. CDR3: CASRDLLESETQYF. As DNA, the CDR3 is TGTGCCAGCAGGGATTTACTAGAATCAGAGACCCAGTACTTC.

The chain combines TRBV11-3 with TRBJ2-7; 7 nucleotides line up with TRBD2. From germline, CDR1 is SGHNT and CDR2 YENEEA. With V trimmed by 1 base and J by 2 bases, 5 bases remained unmatched. The CDR3 is 15 amino acids. The CDR3 DNA is TGTGCCAGCAGCTTAGGGGGGGGAGGCCCCTACGAGCAGTACTTC. It encodes CASSLGGGGPYEQYF.